This entry lists 5 T cell receptor beta chains sequenced from one sample in a study of OX40 agonist ivuxolimab in advanced cancers. Libraries were prepared by immunoSEQ multiplex PCR; TCRdb keeps only in-frame clonotypes and omits some of them. The sample includes tens of thousands of clones, roughly 78% of them seen just once. This material consisted of CD4+ or CD8+ T cells sorted from blood, taken in a trial of the OX40 agonist ivuxolimab. These receptors all come from an adult with an advanced solid tumor such as melanoma, head and neck, liver or kidney cancer.

The gene calls are TRBV6-1 and TRBJ1-2; D is undetermined. CDR1 is MNHNS and CDR2 is SASEGT in the germline V gene. Trimming removed 1 base at V and 5 bases at J, with 20 bases between. The CDR3 extends over 17 amino acids. The CDR3 reads CASSEDPISRGSYGYTF. DNA of the CDR3: TGTGCCAGCAGTGAAGACCCTATCAGCCGAGGGTCGTATGGCTACACCTTC.

The J gene is TRBJ1-2, the V gene TRBV29-1; D perhaps matches TRBD1 (6 bases). Trimming removed 6 bases from V and 3 bases from J, with 14 bases in between. CDR3 length equals 13 residues. Germline CDR1 is SQVTM and CDR2 is ANQGSEA. The CDR3 spells CSVEGGVDYGYTF. The CDR3 coding sequence is TGCAGCGTCGAGGGGGGGGTTGACTATGGCTACACCTTC.

This chain connects TRBV23-1 to TRBJ1-2, with 9 positions matching TRBD1. TRBV23-1 is an open reading frame whose function is uncertain. There are 14 residues in the CDR3. V dropped 4 bases and J dropped 3; count of bases not matched to a gene: 3. CDR3 sequence (DNA): TGCGCCAGCAGTCCCGGGACAGGGCACTATGGCTACACCTTC. Its protein product is CASSPGTGHYGYTF.

The table lists this clone with a few counts. The chain employs TRBV27 and TRBJ2-1, with 9 bases that match TRBD1. This CDR3 is built from 15 residues. Germline CDR1 and CDR2: MNHEY and SMNVEV (reference sequence). V trimming: 5 bases; J trimming: 7 bases; junction bases outside the gene matches: 9. Here the CDR3 DNA reads TGTGCCAGCAGTACCAACAGGGGGCGCGGGAATGAGCAGTTCTTC. Its translation is CASSTNRGRGNEQFF.

The V and J genes are TRBV10-3 and TRBJ2-5; weak D call: TRBD1 (6 bases). This CDR3 comprises 11 residues. V was cut by 10 bases and J by 2 bases, with 8 bases left in between. CDR1 and CDR2 from the germline V gene are ENHRY and SYGVKD. CDR3 DNA sequence: TGTGCCACCCAGGGGCAAGAGACCCAGTACTTC. It encodes CATQGQETQYF.